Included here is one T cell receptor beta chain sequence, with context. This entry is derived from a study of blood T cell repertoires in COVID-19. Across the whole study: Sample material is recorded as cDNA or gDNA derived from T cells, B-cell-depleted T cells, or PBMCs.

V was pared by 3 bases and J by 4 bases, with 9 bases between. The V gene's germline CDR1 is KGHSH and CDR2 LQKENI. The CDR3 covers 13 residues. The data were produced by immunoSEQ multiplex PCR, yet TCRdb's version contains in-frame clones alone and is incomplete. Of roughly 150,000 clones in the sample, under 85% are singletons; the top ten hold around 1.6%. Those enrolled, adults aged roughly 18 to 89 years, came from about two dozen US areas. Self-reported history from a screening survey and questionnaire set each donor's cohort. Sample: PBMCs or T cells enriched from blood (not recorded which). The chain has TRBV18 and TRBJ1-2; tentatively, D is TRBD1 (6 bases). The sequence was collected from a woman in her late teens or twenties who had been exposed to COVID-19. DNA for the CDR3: TGTGCCAGCTCACCGGACAGTTCCTATGGCTACACCTTC. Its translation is CASSPDSSYGYTF.